Following are 6 T cell receptor beta chains from one sample sequenced in a study of blood T cell repertoires in COVID-19. The data were produced by immunoSEQ multiplex PCR, yet TCRdb's version contains in-frame clones alone and is incomplete. The sample lists 300,000 to 500,000 clones, around 90% seen once, with more than 2% in the top ten. The specimen sequenced was PBMCs or T cells enriched from blood (not recorded which). The receptor set was obtained from a woman in her thirties or forties with acute COVID-19.

This clone has only one observation. The J gene is TRBJ1-6, the V gene TRBV6-2 or TRBV6-3, with D possibly TRBD1 on 6 matching bases. The germline gives CDR1 MNHEY, CDR2 SVGEGT. V lost 0 bases and J lost 5, with 17 bases in between. The CDR3 is made up of 18 amino acids. The CDR3: CASSYSSLLGQNNSPLHF. CDR3 coding DNA: TGTGCCAGCAGTTACTCGTCTCTACTTGGACAGAATAATTCACCCCTCCACTTT.

The chain links TRBV4-2 to TRBJ2-7; the match to TRBD2 covers 14 bases. Germline V CDR1 and CDR2: LGHNA, YNFKEQ. The junction had 11 bases not matched to a gene; V was cut back by 2 bases and J by 2 bases. The CDR3 has 19 amino acids. The DNA of the CDR3 is TGTGCCAGCAGCCAAATCTCGGGACTAGCGGGGGACCTGACCTACGAGCAGTACTTC. Encoded protein: CASSQISGLAGDLTYEQYF.

The chain employs TRBV4-1 and TRBJ2-1; maybe TRBD2 (6 bases). The CDR3 totals 17 residues. CDR1 is MGHRA, CDR2 YSYEKL, per germline. Trimming took off 0 bases at V and 0 bases at J, with 12 bases between the two ends. CDR3 sequence reads: CASSQEERAVSYNEQFF. CDR3 nucleotide sequence: TGCGCCAGCAGCCAAGAGGAGCGGGCCGTCTCCTACAATGAGCAGTTCTTC.

The chain employs TRBV15 and TRBJ1-4; 7 positions match TRBD1. V trimming: 2 bases; J trimming: 7 bases; junction bases outside the gene matches: 10. Germline V gives CDR1 LNHNV, CDR2 YYDKDF (reference sequence). CDR3 length: 16 amino acids. CDR3 loop: CATSRNLRDRPEKLFF. The CDR3 bases are TGTGCCACCAGCAGAAACCTGCGGGACAGACCTGAAAAACTGTTTTTT.

This rearrangement joins TRBV6-1 to TRBJ1-5, with unresolved D. The CDR3 length is 14 residues. The germline V gene encodes CDR1 MNHNS and CDR2 SASEGT. V dropped 2 bases and J dropped 1 base, with 6 bases sitting between them. CDR3 bases: TGTGCCAGCAGTGAACAGACAAGCAATCAGCCCCAGCATTTT. It codes for CASSEQTSNQPQHF.

J is TRBJ2-5 and V is TRBV29-1, with D maybe TRBD1 (6 bases). The CDR3 is 14 amino acids. Germline V gene sequence: CDR1 SQVTM, CDR2 ANQGSEA. V shed 4 bases and J shed 5 bases, with 17 bases lying between them. CDR3 DNA sequence: TGCAGCGTTGTCCAACAGGGAAAAAGGGAGACCCAGTACTTC. It yields the protein CSVVQQGKRETQYF.